The rows below give T cell receptor beta chains drawn from one sample of a study of T cell responses to AZD1222 COVID-19 vaccine. Sequencing was performed with immunoSEQ multiplex PCR; in TCRdb, only in-frame clones are kept and a portion is missing. The sample lists some 190,000 clones; around nine tenths were seen once. This specimen was peripheral blood, taken 28 days after the second AZD1222 dose. The receptors were sampled from an adult who received the AZD1222 COVID-19 vaccine. CDR3s include the opening cysteine and the closing phenylalanine or tryptophan. Each record gives: J gene, V gene, clone size, D gene, CDR3 DNA, CDR3 protein. D genes are given only for firm matches. Clone size is given for some rows only: seen once, a few or many times, or a class if the clone is expanded.

J gene: TRBJ2-1; V gene: TRBV6-2/TRBV6-3; clone size: -; D gene: TRBD2; CDR3 DNA: TGTGCCAGCAGTTACGAGCGGGGGACTTACTCCTACAATGAGCAGTTCTTC; CDR3 protein: CASSYERGTYSYNEQFF
J gene: TRBJ1-2; V gene: TRBV5-4; clone size: once; D gene: TRBD1; CDR3 DNA: TGTGCCAGCAGCTCAGCCCGGGACAGGGGCGACGGGGGCTACACCTTC; CDR3 protein: CASSSARDRGDGGYTF
J gene: TRBJ2-3; V gene: TRBV10-3; clone size: -; D gene: -; CDR3 DNA: TGTGCCATCAGTGAGTCGGGCCCAGATACGCAGTATTTT; CDR3 protein: CAISESGPDTQYF
J gene: TRBJ1-1; V gene: TRBV6-5; clone size: once; D gene: -; CDR3 DNA: TGTGCCAGCAGTCCATTGAACACTGAAGCTTTCTTT; CDR3 protein: CASSPLNTEAFF
J gene: TRBJ2-5; V gene: TRBV6-6; clone size: -; D gene: TRBD2; CDR3 DNA: TGTGCCAGCAGACTTAGCGGGAGTGGGGAGACCCAGTACTTC; CDR3 protein: CASRLSGSGETQYF
J gene: TRBJ1-4; V gene: TRBV6-4; clone size: -; D gene: -; CDR3 DNA: TGTGCCAGCAGTGAACAGGGAGGGAATGAAAAACTGTTTTTT; CDR3 protein: CASSEQGGNEKLFF
J gene: TRBJ1-1; V gene: TRBV5-1; clone size: -; D gene: -; CDR3 DNA: TGCGCCAGCAGCTTGGAGTTAGGTCTCACTGAAGCTTTCTTT; CDR3 protein: CASSLELGLTEAFF
J gene: TRBJ2-7; V gene: TRBV7-2; clone size: -; D gene: -; CDR3 DNA: TGTGCCAGCAGCGAGAGGCATCGGACAGAGCAGTACTTC; CDR3 protein: CASSERHRTEQYF
J gene: TRBJ1-5; V gene: TRBV19; clone size: once; D gene: TRBD1; CDR3 DNA: TGTGCCAGCCGGGACCCTCTCAGGGGGTCCAATCAGCCCCAGCATTTT; CDR3 protein: CASRDPLRGSNQPQHF
J gene: TRBJ1-2; V gene: TRBV30; clone size: -; D gene: -; CDR3 DNA: TGTGCCTGGAGTGTACGATTCGGCTTGGGAAACTATGGCTACACCTTC; CDR3 protein: CAWSVRFGLGNYGYTF
J gene: TRBJ2-7; V gene: TRBV30; clone size: -; D gene: -; CDR3 DNA: TGTGCCCCAGGGGCAGCCACCTACGAGCAGTACTTC; CDR3 protein: CAPGAATYEQYF
J gene: TRBJ1-6; V gene: TRBV7-2; clone size: -; D gene: -; CDR3 DNA: TGTGCCAGCAGCCCCCCGGGGGTGTTGAATTCACCCCTCCACTTT; CDR3 protein: CASSPPGVLNSPLHF
J gene: TRBJ1-5; V gene: TRBV1; clone size: -; D gene: -; CDR3 DNA: TGCACCAGTACAGGGTTCTTTCTCCGATTCTATCAGCCCCAGCATTTT; CDR3 protein: CTSTGFFLRFYQPQHF